Listed below are T cell receptor beta chains from one sample, sequenced in a study of T cells in localized non-small cell lung cancer. Some clones are missing from TCRdb's copy, which holds only in-frame ones; the method was immunoSEQ multiplex PCR. The table records some 38,000 clones, about nine tenths of them present only once. This sample comprised peripheral blood mononuclear cells, obtained before any cancer treatment. These receptors were taken from a male donor aged 60 or older with stage II lung adenocarcinoma. CDR3s leave out the opening cysteine and the closing phenylalanine or tryptophan.

TRBJ1-1,TRBV11-3,ASSLDRINTEAF
TRBJ2-2,TRBV9,ASSVAGGRTGELF
TRBJ1-5,TRBV6-6,ASVQGAGNQPQH
TRBJ1-5,TRBV5-5,ASSPTGAANQPQH
TRBJ1-5,TRBV2,ASSERVYSNQPQH
TRBJ2-7,TRBV5-1,ASSLVGNSYEQY
TRBJ1-1,TRBV28,ASSLLQGETAF
TRBJ2-7,TRBV29-1,SARGRGSYEQY
TRBJ2-5,TRBV15,ATSRDGREGETQY
TRBJ2-7,TRBV9,ASSSTGTVSYEQY
TRBJ2-2,TRBV5-5,ASSPGQWPGELF
TRBJ2-1,TRBV18,ASSLGTSGRRVYNEQF
TRBJ2-2,TRBV6-6,ASSSLRGAGELF
TRBJ1-2,TRBV6-5,ASSRQGNYGYT
TRBJ2-3,TRBV19,ASRQSSGTDTQY
TRBJ1-5,TRBV18,ASSPMPGESQPQH
TRBJ2-3,TRBV5-1,ASSPQGVEDTQY
TRBJ2-3,TRBV4-2,ASSQTRVGTDTQY
TRBJ2-7,TRBV6-5,ASSGGGLFYEQY
TRBJ1-1,TRBV2,ASSPDIVNTEAF
TRBJ2-1,TRBV5-1,ASSTGTYNEQF
TRBJ1-1,TRBV6-5,ASSINRGQSTEAF
TRBJ2-7,TRBV21-1,ASSKVRGTRGEQY
TRBJ1-1,TRBV7-9,ASSSEYTAAF